A single sample gave rise to the 30 T cell receptor beta chains below, sequenced in a study of blood T cell repertoires in COVID-19. The data were produced by immunoSEQ multiplex PCR, yet TCRdb's version contains in-frame clones alone and is incomplete. Here the sample spans more than 100,000 clones, 75% to 90% being singletons. The sample was peripheral blood. These receptors were collected from a man in his fifties or sixties with active or convalescent COVID-19.

The rearrangement links TRBV7-6 to TRBJ1-6, with 9 bases aligning to TRBD1. The germline CDR1 and CDR2 sequences are SGHVS and FNYEAQ. V was pared by 2 bases and J by 5 bases, with 4 bases of the junction left unmatched. The CDR3 is made up of 16 amino acids. The CDR3 nucleotides read TGTGCCAGCAGCTTAAGGGACAGGGCCAATAATTCACCCCTCCACTTT. Translated, it gives CASSLRDRANNSPLHF.

This clone was counted a single time. The V and J genes are TRBV5-4 and TRBJ1-3; a weak D match, TRBD1 (6 bases). CDR3 length: 13 residues. Trimming removed 2 bases from V and 4 bases from J, with 7 bases in between. The germline gives CDR1 SGHNT, CDR2 YYREEE (reference sequence). DNA for the CDR3: TGTGCCAGCAGCTTTGACAGGGGAAACACCATATATTTT. Its translation: CASSFDRGNTIYF.

The chain joins TRBV28 to TRBJ2-3, with D unclear. The CDR3 consists of 14 residues. V lost 6 bases to trimming and J lost 2 bases, with 12 bases between them. Germline-derived CDR1 and CDR2 are MDHEN and SYDVKM. The CDR3, as DNA: TGTGCCAGCAGAACGCGATCCACCACAGATACGCAGTATTTT. Translating gives CASRTRSTTDTQYF.

This sequence joins TRBV14 and TRBJ2-2; 11 bases match TRBD2. Trimming took 0 bases from V and 6 from J; bases not matched to a gene: 3. CDR1 and CDR2 (germline): SGHDN, FVKESK. This CDR3 has 16 residues. CDR3 in amino acids: CASSQELAGVSGELFF. CDR3 DNA: TGTGCCAGCAGCCAAGAACTAGCGGGAGTTTCCGGGGAGCTGTTTTTT.

The rearrangement uses TRBV27 and TRBJ1-5; 8 bases map to TRBD1. CDR1 and CDR2 (germline): MNHEY, SMNVEV (reference sequence). This CDR3 has 14 amino acids. The V segment lost 6 bases and the J segment 4 bases; nucleotides outside the gene matches: 5. Here the CDR3 DNA reads TGTGCCAGCAGCATATACAGGGGGAATCAGCCCCAGCATTTT. Encoded protein: CASSIYRGNQPQHF.

This clone was seen just once. This CDR3 is CATSGGQGRNQPQHF. As DNA, the CDR3 is TGTGCCACCAGTGGTGGACAGGGTAGAAATCAGCCCCAGCATTTT. V gene TRBV19 combines with J gene TRBJ1-5, with 8 bases fitting TRBD1. Germline CDR1 is LNHDA and CDR2 is SQIVND (reference sequence). V gave up 10 bases and J gave up 4 bases; unmatched junction bases: 12. CDR3 length: 15 amino acids.

The V gene is TRBV9, the J gene TRBJ2-3, with 8 bases aligning to TRBD1. Germline lookup yields CDR1 SGDLS and CDR2 YYNGEE. The CDR3 consists of 16 residues. Unmatched junction bases numbered 8, after V lost 3 bases and J lost 2 bases. CDR3 residues: CASSATGDGVTDTQYF. DNA of the CDR3: TGTGCCAGCAGCGCGACAGGGGATGGGGTCACAGATACGCAGTATTTT. Supplemented by reference TRBV9 and TRBJ2-3, the full variable domain reads DSGVTQTPKHLITATGQRVTLRCSPRSGDLSVYWYQQSLDQGLQFLIQYYNGEERAKGNILERFSAQQFPDLHSELNLSSLELGDSALYFCASSATGDGVTDTQYFGPGTRLTVL.

The chain uses TRBV18 and TRBJ2-5; TRBD1 matches at 7 bases. CDR3 size: 16 residues. Germline V gene lookup returns CDR1 KGHSH and CDR2 LQKENI. V was clipped by 0 bases and J by 3 bases; unmatched bases: 7. The DNA of the CDR3 is TGTGCCAGCTCACCACCTAACAGGGGTCTAGAAGAGACCCAGTACTTC. It specifies CASSPPNRGLEETQYF.

This CDR3 reads CASSETSTGVNTEAFF. CDR3 coding DNA: TGTGCCAGCAGTGAGACGTCGACAGGGGTGAACACTGAAGCTTTCTTT. This chain connects TRBV6-1 to TRBJ1-1, with 8 nucleotides matching TRBD1. Losses at the gene ends were 3 bases for V and 0 bases for J; bases not matched to a gene: 6. Germline V gene data show CDR1 as MNHNS and CDR2 as SASEGT. CDR3 length equals 16 residues.

This clone was detected only once. V and J are TRBV4-1 and TRBJ1-5; D not resolved. The V and J ends lost 0 bases and 3 bases respectively, with 9 bases between them. The CDR3 has 15 amino acids. Per the germline V gene, CDR1 is MGHRA and CDR2 is YSYEKL. The CDR3 DNA sequence: TGCGCCAGCAGCCAAGAAACAGAATTCAATCAGCCCCAGCATTTT. It translates to CASSQETEFNQPQHF.

This clone was counted a single time. The V call is TRBV2, the J call TRBJ2-5; D perhaps matches TRBD1 (6 bases). CDR3 length equals 16 residues. The V end was cut by 0 bases, the J end by 6 bases, with 17 bases between. CDR1 and CDR2 (germline): SNHLY, FYNNEI. The CDR3 loop reads CASSEAQVQGSKTQYF. DNA for the CDR3: TGTGCCAGCAGTGAAGCCCAAGTTCAGGGGTCGAAGACCCAGTACTTC. The full variable domain, in which reference TRBV2 and TRBJ2-5 provide the parts outside the CDR3, is EPEVTQTPSHQVTQMGQEVILRCVPISNHLYFYWYRQILGQKVEFLVSFYNNEISEKSEIFDDQFSVERPDGSNFTLKIRSTKLEDSAMYFCASSEAQVQGSKTQYFGPGTRLLVL.

Only a few counts were recorded for this clone. V gene TRBV18 combines with J gene TRBJ1-5, with D possibly matching TRBD1 (6 bases). CDR1 is KGHSH, CDR2 LQKENI, per germline. The CDR3 totals 14 residues. V lost 5 bases and J lost 1, with 9 bases in between. The CDR3 is CASSAQGSNQPQHF. CDR3 sequence (DNA): TGTGCCAGCTCAGCGCAGGGGAGCAATCAGCCCCAGCATTTT.

The V gene is TRBV10-2, the J gene TRBJ2-2, with D maybe TRBD2 (5 bases). The V end was cut by 4 bases, the J end by 0 bases, with 9 bases between. The CDR3 totals 15 residues. Germline V lookup: CDR1 WSHSY, CDR2 SAAADI. CDR3 DNA sequence: TGCGCCAGCAGTGGGTCTAGCTCGAACACCGGGGAGCTGTTTTTT. The encoded protein is CASSGSSSNTGELFF.

The chain carries TRBV30 and TRBJ1-5; tentatively, D is TRBD1 (6 bases). Germline CDR1 is GTSNPN and CDR2 is SVGIG (reference sequence). Trimming left V 3 bases short and J 6 bases short, with 12 bases between. This CDR3 spans 13 amino acids. The CDR3 region has the DNA TGTGCCTGGAGGAGGGGGTCAAGTCAGCCCCAGCATTTT. Translated, it gives CAWRRGSSQPQHF.

Here the CDR3 DNA reads TGTGCCAGCAGCTTAGGAGGGGGGGCCAGGGGTGAGCAGTTCTTC. Translated, it gives CASSLGGGARGEQFF. The chain couples TRBV11-3 to TRBJ2-1; D possibly corresponds to TRBD2 (7 bases). CDR1 and CDR2 from the germline V gene are SGHNT and YENEEA. CDR3 length: 15 residues. Trimming stripped 1 base from V and 9 bases from J, with 16 bases between.

This clone turned up a few times. Other DNA sequences within the sample encode an identical CDR3. The chain recombines TRBV11-2 with TRBJ2-7; no clear D. This CDR3 is 13 amino acids long. The ends were cut back, 2 bases at V and 1 base at J, with 6 bases in the middle. Germline loops: CDR1 SGHAT, CDR2 FQNNGV. In DNA form, the CDR3 reads TGTGCCAGCAGCTTACAGACATCCTACGAGCAGTACTTC. It yields the protein CASSLQTSYEQYF.

V is TRBV5-1 and J is TRBJ2-5; 10 nucleotides match TRBD1. V lost 0 bases and J lost 5; bases outside the gene matches: 4. The germline V gene encodes CDR1 SGHRS and CDR2 YFSETQ. The CDR3 runs 15 residues. This CDR3 is CASSLAGTGAETQYF. Written as DNA, the CDR3 is TGCGCCAGCAGCTTGGCTGGGACAGGGGCCGAGACCCAGTACTTC.

This clone showed up just once. The DNA for the CDR3 is TGCGCCAGCAGCTTGGGACTAGCGGGAGATGGTGAGCAGTACTTC. It encodes CASSLGLAGDGEQYF. The chain uses TRBV5-1 and TRBJ2-7, with 12 bases lining up with TRBD2. The trim removed 0 bases at V and 7 bases at J, leaving 5 bases unmatched. CDR1 and CDR2 (germline): SGHRS, YFSETQ. The CDR3 is made up of 15 amino acids.

This clone appeared a single time. The chain has TRBV24-1 and TRBJ1-2; 9 bases are a match to TRBD1. Per germline, CDR1 KGHDR and CDR2 SFDVKD. The CDR3 runs to 14 residues. J lost 8 bases, V lost 4 bases, and 7 bases had no gene match. Written as DNA, the CDR3 is TGTGCCACCAGTGACCGAACAGGGGGCGACGGCTACACCTTC. Translating it yields CATSDRTGGDGYTF.

The V and J genes are TRBV6-5 and TRBJ2-2; D is possibly TRBD2 (5 bases). The germline CDR1 and CDR2 sequences are MNHEY and SVGAGI. V lost 4 bases and J 5 bases, leaving 14 bases between the germline ends. The CDR3 is 15 residues long. The CDR3 nucleotides read TGTGCCAGCAGTTCGACGCCTGGGAGTACCGGGGAGCTGTTTTTT. Residues: CASSSTPGSTGELFF.

The genes are TRBV6-5 and TRBJ2-1; 9 bases are a match to TRBD1. The CDR3 runs 14 residues. Germline loops: CDR1 MNHEY, CDR2 SVGAGI. The V gene end was trimmed by 4 bases and the J gene end by 8 bases; junction bases not matched to a gene: 6. CDR3 in DNA: TGTGCCAGCAGTTCCCGGACAGGGGCCGATGAGCAGTTCTTC. Amino acids: CASSSRTGADEQFF.

The V gene is TRBV6-5, the J gene TRBJ2-3, with a weak D call TRBD1 (7 bases). V dropped 3 bases and J dropped 4 bases, with 17 bases sitting between them. The length of the CDR3 is 16 residues. Per the germline V gene, CDR1 is MNHEY and CDR2 is SVGAGI. The CDR3 is CASSYGADRDSDTQYF. CDR3 in DNA: TGTGCCAGCAGTTATGGTGCCGACAGGGACTCAGATACGCAGTATTTT.

This sequence joins TRBV6-2 or TRBV6-3 and TRBJ2-1; D perhaps matches TRBD1 (6 bases). V gave up 4 bases and J gave up 2 bases, with 15 bases separating them. CDR1 and CDR2 (germline): MNHEY, SVGEGT. This CDR3 region has 16 residues. DNA of the CDR3: TGTGCCAGCAGTTCCCTTGAACAGGGCCCCTACAATGAGCAGTTCTTC. The encoded protein is CASSSLEQGPYNEQFF.

The V and J genes are TRBV18 and TRBJ1-2; D is undetermined. Trimming left V 3 bases short and J 8 bases short, with 13 bases between. The germline V gene encodes CDR1 KGHSH and CDR2 LQKENI. The CDR3 has 13 residues. DNA for the CDR3: TGTGCCAGCTCACCCCGGGAGGAAGGGGGCTACACCTTC. It codes for CASSPREEGGYTF.

V and J are TRBV5-1 and TRBJ2-3; 9 bases line up with TRBD1. Germline values: CDR1 SGHRS, CDR2 YFSETQ. The CDR3 runs 13 residues. The ends lost 7 bases at V and 3 bases at J; junction bases unmatched: 3. Written as DNA, the CDR3 is TGCGCCAGCTCCGGACAGGGGACAGATACGCAGTATTTT. Translation gives CASSGQGTDTQYF.

The chain links TRBV28 to TRBJ2-3; D is undetermined. Trimming took 3 bases from V and 0 from J, leaving 13 bases between them. CDR1 and CDR2 from the germline V gene are MDHEN and SYDVKM. The CDR3 runs to 16 residues. This chain's CDR3 is CASSFPDSHSTDTQYF. CDR3 in DNA: TGTGCCAGCAGTTTTCCAGACTCCCACAGCACAGATACGCAGTATTTT.

The chain employs TRBV4-2 and TRBJ1-6; D is perhaps TRBD1 (6 bases). V gave up 0 bases and J gave up 7 bases, with 10 bases separating them. The CDR3 is 15 amino acids. In germline, CDR1 is LGHNA, CDR2 YNFKEQ. CDR3 protein: CASSQDKGENSPLHF. The CDR3 nucleotides are TGTGCCAGCAGCCAAGATAAGGGGGAGAATTCACCCCTCCACTTT.

V usage is TRBV30 and J usage is TRBJ2-1; 10 bases map to TRBD2. This CDR3 spans 16 amino acids. Germline trimming cut 4 bases from V and 2 bases from J; bases unmatched to any gene: 8. Germline CDR1 reads GTSNPN; CDR2 reads SVGIG (reference sequence). The DNA of the CDR3 is TGTGCCTGGAAATATTTTAGCGGGAGGACCTACAATGAGCAGTTCTTC. It is translated as CAWKYFSGRTYNEQFF. The whole variable domain, remainder taken from reference TRBV30 and TRBJ2-1, is SQTIHQWPATLVQPVGSPLSLECTVEGTSNPNLYWYRQAAGRGLQLLFYSVGIGQISSEVPQNLSASRPQDRQFILSSKKLLLSDSGFYLCAWKYFSGRTYNEQFFGPGTRLTVL.

The rearrangement joins TRBV29-1 to TRBJ1-1; D call uncertain. The V end was cut by 7 bases, the J end by 4 bases, with 10 bases between. The CDR3 spans 11 residues. Germline V CDR1 and CDR2: SQVTM, ANQGSEA. CDR3 amino acids: CSGTRGTEAFF. As DNA, the CDR3 is TGCAGCGGAACTCGAGGCACTGAAGCTTTCTTT.

The rearrangement uses TRBV24-1 and TRBJ2-1; 8 bases map to TRBD2. Trimming cost V 4 bases and J 8 bases; bases outside gene matches: 9. CDR1 is KGHDR, CDR2 SFDVKD, per germline. CDR3 length: 15 residues. The DNA of the CDR3 is TGTGCCACCAGTGAGGATCCAAGCGGGAGCTATGAGCAGTTCTTC. Translating it yields CATSEDPSGSYEQFF.